These T cell receptor beta chains were read from a single sample in a study of human T cells and chemical hapten exposure. TCRdb analysed the RACE reads with MiXCR anew, one entry per CDR3 protein. This sample has about 50,000 distinct CDR3 sequences, with around 4.1% found just once. Material: whole blood. Every receptor here comes from a female donor in good health. Some clones in this sample may be carry-over from other donors' samples. CDR3s include the opening cysteine and the closing phenylalanine or tryptophan. A D gene is named only where the DNA matches it firmly. Rows give clone size only sometimes, using once, few, many, or a class for an expanded clone.

TGTGCCAGCAGCTTAGCGCTCGTCTACGGGGTGGAAGCTTTCTTT	CASSLALVYGVEAFF	-	few	TRBJ1-1	TRBV7-8
TGTGCCAGCAGGCCTTTTGTCTATGGCTACACCTTC	CASRPFVYGYTF	-	many	TRBJ1-2	TRBV12-3/TRBV12-4
TGTGCCAGCAGTAAGGGGGCGAACTCCTACAATGAGCAGTTCTTC	CASSKGANSYNEQFF	TRBD1	many	TRBJ2-1	TRBV2
TGTGCCAGCAGCGCCTCGACAGGGCATGAGCAGTTCTTC	CASSASTGHEQFF	TRBD1	many	TRBJ2-1	TRBV9
TGTGCCAGCAGTATGGGACAGGGTGGATTGTACGAGCAGTACTTC	CASSMGQGGLYEQYF	TRBD1	many	TRBJ2-7	TRBV12-3/TRBV12-4
TGTGCCACCAGTGACCCCTCAGGAACCGGGGAGCTGTTTTTT	CATSDPSGTGELFF	-	-	TRBJ2-2	TRBV24-1
TGCGCCAGCAGCCAAGAAAGTCTCGGGACACCCTATGGCTACACCTTC	CASSQESLGTPYGYTF	-	many	TRBJ1-2	TRBV4-3
TGCAGTGCTAGTTCAAGGGAGGGAGGCACAGATACGCAGTATTTT	CSASSREGGTDTQYF	TRBD2	many	TRBJ2-3	TRBV20-1
TGTGCCAGCAGTTACCAGACAGGGAGAAATTCACCCCTCCACTTT	CASSYQTGRNSPLHF	TRBD1	many	TRBJ1-6	TRBV7-2
TGTGCCAGCAGCACCCCCCGGGACAGAGCCTACAATGAGCAGTTCTTC	CASSTPRDRAYNEQFF	TRBD1	few	TRBJ2-1	TRBV5-4
TGCAGCGTTGACGGACTCCTCCCTCTAGGGAATGAGCAGTTCTTC	CSVDGLLPLGNEQFF	-	many	TRBJ2-1	TRBV29-1
TGTGCCAGCAGCTTAGAACTAGCGGGGGGGACCCAGTACTTC	CASSLELAGGTQYF	TRBD2	many	TRBJ2-5	TRBV7-2
TGTGCCAGCAGTTTTAGCGGGGGTTCGGGTGAGCAGTTCTTC	CASSFSGGSGEQFF	TRBD2	many	TRBJ2-1	TRBV6-2/TRBV6-3
TGTGCCAGCAGTTACTCGAGGGCAGGGAGGGGTCAAGAGACCCAGTACTTC	CASSYSRAGRGQETQYF	TRBD2	many	TRBJ2-5	TRBV6-2/TRBV6-3
TGTGCCAGCTCACCAGACGACAGGGCTGGCGTTTTTTACAATGAGCAGTTCTTC	CASSPDDRAGVFYNEQFF	TRBD1	many	TRBJ2-1	TRBV18
TGTGCCAGCAGCCAAGATAGTTTGGGGGGGTACGATGGCTACACCTTC	CASSQDSLGGYDGYTF	-	many	TRBJ1-2	TRBV14
TGTGCCAGCAGCTTAATTGGGTCTAGCGGGAGGGATACGCAGTATTTT	CASSLIGSSGRDTQYF	TRBD2	many	TRBJ2-3	TRBV7-3
TGTGCCAGCTCACCGGGCGGTAATATCGATACGCAGTATTTT	CASSPGGNIDTQYF	-	many	TRBJ2-3	TRBV18
TGTGCCAGCAGCGGCCAGGGGGCCAGTTACTACGAGCAGTACTTC	CASSGQGASYYEQYF	TRBD1	few	TRBJ2-7	TRBV9
TGTGCCAGCAGAGGGGGCAATCAGCCCCAGCATTTT	CASRGGNQPQHF	-	many	TRBJ1-5	TRBV6-6
TGCGCCAGCAGCCAAGATAGGCGTAAAACCGGGGAGCTGTTTTTT	CASSQDRRKTGELFF	-	many	TRBJ2-2	TRBV4-3
TGTGCCAGCAGTGCTTACAGGGGTTATAATTCACCCCTCCACTTT	CASSAYRGYNSPLHF	TRBD1	few	TRBJ1-6	TRBV2
TGCAGTGCTAGTCCCTCAGGGACCCACATGAACACTGAAGCTTTCTTT	CSASPSGTHMNTEAFF	-	many	TRBJ1-1	TRBV20-1
TGCAGCGTTGGCTGGACAGGCACGAAGGACGATGGCTACACCTTC	CSVGWTGTKDDGYTF	TRBD1	many	TRBJ1-2	TRBV29-1
TGTGCCGGTCGGGGACTCCGAACAGATACGCAGTATTTT	CAGRGLRTDTQYF	-	many	TRBJ2-3	TRBV2
TGTGCCAGCAGTTTAGGTGGTGCGGGGGATGAAAAACTGTTTTTT	CASSLGGAGDEKLFF	-	many	TRBJ1-4	TRBV12-3/TRBV12-4
TGTGCCAGCAGTTCCGATCTGTTAGGGACTACTGAAGCTTTCTTT	CASSSDLLGTTEAFF	-	many	TRBJ1-1	TRBV6-5
TGCGCCAGCCACAGGGAGCCCACAGATACGCAGTATTTT	CASHREPTDTQYF	-	many	TRBJ2-3	TRBV5-1